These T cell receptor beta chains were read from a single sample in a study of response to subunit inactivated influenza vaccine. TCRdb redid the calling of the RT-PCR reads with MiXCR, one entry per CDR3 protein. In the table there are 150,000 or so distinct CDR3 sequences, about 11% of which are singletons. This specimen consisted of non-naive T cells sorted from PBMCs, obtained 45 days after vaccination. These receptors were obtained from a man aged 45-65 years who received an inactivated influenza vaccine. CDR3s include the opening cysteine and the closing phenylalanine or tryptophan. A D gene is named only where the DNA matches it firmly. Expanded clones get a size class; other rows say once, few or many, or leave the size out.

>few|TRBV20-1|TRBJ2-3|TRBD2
TGCAGTGCCCGTCTAGCGGGGGTGGGAGATACGCAGTATTTT
CSARLAGVGDTQYF
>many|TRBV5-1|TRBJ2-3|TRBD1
TGCGCCAGCAGTTGGGACAGGGGAGATACGCAGTATTTT
CASSWDRGDTQYF
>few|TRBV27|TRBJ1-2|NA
TGTGCCAGCCGTTGGGGGGCAGGGAGTGGCTACACCTTC
CASRWGAGSGYTF
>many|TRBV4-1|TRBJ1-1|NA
TGCGCCAGCAGCAGAACGGGTAGGTCTTGGACTGAAGCTTTCTTT
CASSRTGRSWTEAFF
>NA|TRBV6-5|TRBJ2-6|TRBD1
TGTGCCAGCAGTTACCTGGACAGGCGAAACTCTGGGGCCAACGTCCTGACTTTC
CASSYLDRRNSGANVLTF
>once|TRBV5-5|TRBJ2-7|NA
TGTGCCAGCAGCTTGAGGGCGACTCCCGGGGAGCAGTACTTC
CASSLRATPGEQYF
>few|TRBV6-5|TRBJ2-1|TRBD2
TGTGCCAGCAGTTCGACCCCACTAGCGGGGGGGCGAAATGAGCAGTTCTTC
CASSSTPLAGGRNEQFF
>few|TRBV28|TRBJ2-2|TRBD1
TGTGCCAGCAGTGACCAGGGGGTCGGCACCGGGGAGCTGTTTTTT
CASSDQGVGTGELFF
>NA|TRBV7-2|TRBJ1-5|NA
TGTGCCAGCAGCTTCACAGGACAAGTAAATCAGCCCCAGCATTTT
CASSFTGQVNQPQHF
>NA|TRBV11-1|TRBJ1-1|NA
TGTGCCAGCAGCTTTGGAATAACAATGAACACTGAAGCTTTCTTT
CASSFGITMNTEAFF
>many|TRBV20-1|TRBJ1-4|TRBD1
TGCAGTGCCACCACAGGGGTGTTAGGGGAAAAACTGTTTTTT
CSATTGVLGEKLFF
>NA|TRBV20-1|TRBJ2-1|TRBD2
TGCAGTGCTGGGACTAGCGGGGTCTGGGTTTCTAGTGAGCAGTTCTTC
CSAGTSGVWVSSEQFF
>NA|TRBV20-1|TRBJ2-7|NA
TGCAGTGCTAGGCTGGGTAACTACTACGAGCAGTACTTC
CSARLGNYYEQYF
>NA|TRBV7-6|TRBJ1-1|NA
TGTGCCAGCAGCCGAATGGGGGGAAACACTGAAGCTTTCTTT
CASSRMGGNTEAFF
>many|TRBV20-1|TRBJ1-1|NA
TGCAGTGCTAGGAATCCGGCAAACACTGAAGCTTTCTTT
CSARNPANTEAFF
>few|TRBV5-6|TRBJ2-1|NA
TGTGCCAGCAGCCCCCCAGGAACTAATGAGCAGTTCTTC
CASSPPGTNEQFF
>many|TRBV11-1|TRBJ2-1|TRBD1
TGTGCCAGCAGCGCGACAGGGTTAGGTGAGCAGTTCTTC
CASSATGLGEQFF
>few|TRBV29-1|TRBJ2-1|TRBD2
TGCAGCGCCCCGTCTAGCGGGGGAACTTGGAATGAGCAGTTCTTC
CSAPSSGGTWNEQFF
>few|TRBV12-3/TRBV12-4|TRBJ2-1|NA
TGTGCCAGCAGTTTCCACAGCTCCTACAATGAGCAGTTCTTC
CASSFHSSYNEQFF
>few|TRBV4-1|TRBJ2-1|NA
TGCGCCAGCAGCCACCGGGCGGGGGCAGGGGATGAGCAGTTCTTC
CASSHRAGAGDEQFF
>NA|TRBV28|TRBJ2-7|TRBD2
TGTGCCAACAGTTTCCCGGCGGGAGTAACCTACGAGCAGTACTTC
CANSFPAGVTYEQYF
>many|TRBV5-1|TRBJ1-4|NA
TGCGCCAGCAGAGACCCATCCACGGGGGCAAATGAAAAACTGTTTTTT
CASRDPSTGANEKLFF
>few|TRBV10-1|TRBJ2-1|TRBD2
TGCGCCAGCAGTCCCGGGACTAGGGGCAATGAGCAGTTCTTC
CASSPGTRGNEQFF
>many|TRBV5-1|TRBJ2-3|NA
TGCGCCAGCAGCTTGGACACAGATACGCAGTATTTT
CASSLDTDTQYF
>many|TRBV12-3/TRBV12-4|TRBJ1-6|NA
TGTGCCAGCAGGGTGGGCCACCCGGGGTCACCCCTCCACTTT
CASRVGHPGSPLHF
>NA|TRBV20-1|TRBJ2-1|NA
TGCAGTGCTTCGGACTGGTCGAGCTCCTACAATGAGCAGTTCTTC
CSASDWSSSYNEQFF
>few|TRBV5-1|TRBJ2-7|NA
TGCGCCAGCAGCGAGGACAGAACCCCTGTCTTC
CASSEDRTPVF
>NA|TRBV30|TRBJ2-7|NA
TGTGCCTGGAGTGTATCCATGGAGCAGTACTTC
CAWSVSMEQYF
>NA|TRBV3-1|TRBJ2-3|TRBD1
TGTGCCAGCAGCCAAGGTGGGACAGGGGGCACAGATACGCAGTATTTT
CASSQGGTGGTDTQYF
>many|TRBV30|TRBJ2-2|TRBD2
TGTGCCTGGAGTGTACGGGGGACTAGCACCGGGGAGCTGTTTTTT
CAWSVRGTSTGELFF
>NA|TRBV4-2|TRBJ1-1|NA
TGTGCCAGCAGCCAAGATCTTAGGAGGGACACTGAAGCTTTCTTT
CASSQDLRRDTEAFF
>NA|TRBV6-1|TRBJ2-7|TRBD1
TGTGCCAGCAGAACAATGGACAGGCGAAACGAGCAGTACTTC
CASRTMDRRNEQYF
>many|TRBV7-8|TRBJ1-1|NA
TGTGCCAGCAGCTTAGTTAGCGGATTGAACACTGAAGCTTTCTTT
CASSLVSGLNTEAFF
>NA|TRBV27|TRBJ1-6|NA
TGTGCCAGCCAACAGGGAAGGTCACCCCTCCACTTT
CASQQGRSPLHF
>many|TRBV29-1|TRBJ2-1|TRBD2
TGCACCTTTAGAGGGAGGGCATGGAATGAGCAGTTCTTC
CTFRGRAWNEQFF
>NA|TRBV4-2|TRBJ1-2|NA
TGTGCCAGCAGCGGTGTATCTGGCTACACCTTC
CASSGVSGYTF
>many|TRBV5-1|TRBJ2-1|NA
TGCGCCAGCAGCTCCTCTAGCGATGTGCAGTTCTTC
CASSSSSDVQFF
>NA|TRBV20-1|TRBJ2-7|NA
TGCAGCGCCTCGGGACTCTACGAGCAGTACTTC
CSASGLYEQYF
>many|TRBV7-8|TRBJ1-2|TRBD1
TGTGCCAGCAGGCGAGATACAACAGGGGCTGTCTATGGCTACACCTTC
CASRRDTTGAVYGYTF
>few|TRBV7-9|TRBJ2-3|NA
TGTGCCAGCAGCTCACAGATGACCACAGATACGCAGTATTTT
CASSSQMTTDTQYF
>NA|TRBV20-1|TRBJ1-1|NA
TGCAGTGCTAGAGGTCGGCAGTTCGAGTGGTCAGCTTTCTTT
CSARGRQFEWSAFF
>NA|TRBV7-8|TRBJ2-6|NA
TGTGCCACCCACACGGACAGAAGGTATGGGGCCAACGTCCTGACTTTC
CATHTDRRYGANVLTF
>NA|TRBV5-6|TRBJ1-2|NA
TGTGCCAGCAGCCGAAGGTCTCGTGGCTACACCTTC
CASSRRSRGYTF
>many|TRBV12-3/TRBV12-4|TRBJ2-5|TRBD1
TGTGCCAGCAGTTTAAGACAGGGGCGTGGAGAGACCCAGTACTTC
CASSLRQGRGETQYF